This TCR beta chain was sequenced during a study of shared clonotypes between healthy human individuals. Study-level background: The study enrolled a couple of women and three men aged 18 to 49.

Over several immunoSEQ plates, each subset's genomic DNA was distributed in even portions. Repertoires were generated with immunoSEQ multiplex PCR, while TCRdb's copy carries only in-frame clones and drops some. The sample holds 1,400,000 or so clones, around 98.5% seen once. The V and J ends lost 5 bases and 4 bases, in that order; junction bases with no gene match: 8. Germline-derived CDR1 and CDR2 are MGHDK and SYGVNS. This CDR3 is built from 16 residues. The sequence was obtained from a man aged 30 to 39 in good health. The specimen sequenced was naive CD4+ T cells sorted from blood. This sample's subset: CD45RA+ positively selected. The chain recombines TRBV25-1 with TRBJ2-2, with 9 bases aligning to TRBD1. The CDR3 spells CASSPGTGSVTGELFF. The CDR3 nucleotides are TGTGCCAGCAGTCCCGGGACAGGGTCGGTCACCGGGGAGCTGTTTTTT.